The 5 T cell receptor beta chains below come from one sample, sequenced in a study of blood T cell repertoires in COVID-19. This table comes from immunoSEQ multiplex PCR, and its TCRdb copy is limited to in-frame clones, with some not included. The profile shows roughly 200,000 clones, about nine tenths of them singletons. The material sequenced was PBMCs or T cells enriched from blood (not recorded which). These receptors were collected from a woman in her twenties or thirties who had recovered from COVID-19.

The chain combines TRBV6-5 with TRBJ1-5, with D tentatively TRBD1 (5 bases). The length of the CDR3 is 14 residues. CDR1 is MNHEY, CDR2 SVGAGI, per germline. The ends were cut back, 2 bases at V and 5 bases at J, with 10 bases in the middle. CDR3 loop: CASSYRGRDQPQHF. As DNA, the CDR3 is TGTGCCAGCAGTTACCGGGGGAGGGATCAGCCCCAGCATTTT.

Concerning this clone itself: This sample includes further DNA sequences coding for the same CDR3. CDR3 coding DNA: TGTGCCAGTAGTATCGGAGGGGAGCAGTACTTC. It yields the protein CASSIGGEQYF. The chain is built from TRBV19 and TRBJ2-7; TRBD2 might be the D (6 bases). CDR1 and CDR2 from the germline V gene are LNHDA and SQIVND (reference sequence). The CDR3 has 11 amino acids. Trimming pared 3 bases from V and 7 bases from J, leaving 7 bases between.

This sequence joins TRBV4-1 and TRBJ1-3, with 8 bases identical to TRBD1. The V gene's germline CDR1 is MGHRA and CDR2 YSYEKL. The junction had 7 bases not matched to a gene; V was cut back by 3 bases and J by 0 bases. This CDR3 is built from 17 residues. The CDR3 here is CASSHPGQANSGNTIYF. In nucleotides, the CDR3 is TGCGCCAGCAGCCACCCGGGACAGGCAAACTCTGGAAACACCATATATTTT.

V gene TRBV11-2 combines with J gene TRBJ1-1; D might be TRBD1 (5 bases). CDR1 and CDR2 (germline): SGHAT, FQNNGV. The V gene lost 4 bases and the J gene lost 2 bases, with 14 bases spanning the gap. The CDR3 spans 15 residues. This CDR3 is CASSSIRQFNTEAFF. CDR3 DNA sequence: TGTGCCAGCAGCTCCATAAGACAGTTTAACACTGAAGCTTTCTTT.

The chain uses TRBV27 and TRBJ1-3; 9 bases line up with TRBD1. This CDR3 has 14 amino acids. The junction had 2 bases not matched to a gene; V was cut back by 5 bases and J by 3 bases. Germline V gives CDR1 MNHEY, CDR2 SMNVEV (reference sequence). The CDR3 nucleotides read TGTGCCAGCAGTACAGGGGGCTTTGGAAACACCATATATTTT. This encodes CASSTGGFGNTIYF.